This is a list of T cell receptor beta chains from one sample in a study of blood T cell repertoires in COVID-19. The protocol was immunoSEQ multiplex PCR, while the TCRdb copy is restricted to in-frame clones and leaves out a portion. The sample has about 130,000 clones; approximately 85% are singletons. The material sequenced was peripheral blood. The origin of the receptors is a human donor in a cohort sampled during active COVID-19. Both conserved end residues are part of each CDR3. The order of the fields is V gene, D gene, J gene, clone size, CDR3 DNA, CDR3 protein. D genes are given only for firm matches. Some rows mark clone size as missing; the rest say once, few, many or name a class of expanded clone.

TRBV7-9	-	TRBJ1-1	few	TGTGCCAGCAGCTTATTTCACTATACCATGGAAGCTTTCTTT	CASSLFHYTMEAFF
TRBV27	-	TRBJ2-2	-	TGTGCCAGCACCCCTCGGCCACTACCCAACACCGGGGAGCTGTTTTTT	CASTPRPLPNTGELFF
TRBV19	-	TRBJ1-1	-	TGTGCCAGTAGTTCTAGGGGCATGAACACTGAAGCTTTCTTT	CASSSRGMNTEAFF
TRBV11-3	TRBD2	TRBJ2-1	many	TGTGCCAGCAGCCCCCCCAGACTAGCGGGAGATGTCAATGAGCAGTTCTTC	CASSPPRLAGDVNEQFF
TRBV19	TRBD2	TRBJ2-2	-	TGTGCCAGTAATAGCGGGGCCTCCCACGGGGAGCTGTTTTTT	CASNSGASHGELFF
TRBV5-1	-	TRBJ2-3	-	TGCGCCAGCAGCTTGGGGCTGGCCGATACGCAGTATTTT	CASSLGLADTQYF
TRBV11-3	TRBD2	TRBJ2-2	-	TGTGCCAGCAGGGGGGGAATCGGGACTAGCGGGAGAAAAACCGGGGAGCTGTTTTTT	CASRGGIGTSGRKTGELFF
TRBV5-1	TRBD1	TRBJ1-1	-	TGCGCCAGCCCCGGACAGGGAAGGGTGAACACTGAAGCTTTCTTT	CASPGQGRVNTEAFF
TRBV19	-	TRBJ2-5	-	TGTGCCAGTAGTATCGGCCGGGTTTTGCAGGAGACCCAGTACTTC	CASSIGRVLQETQYF
TRBV18	-	TRBJ2-1	-	TGTGCCAGCTCACGTGGAACCAGGGGTGTCTACAATGAGCAGTTCTTC	CASSRGTRGVYNEQFF
TRBV19	TRBD1	TRBJ2-2	-	TGTGCCAGTAGTCCTCGGGACAGGGGGGATCAAGGGGAGCTGTTTTTT	CASSPRDRGDQGELFF
TRBV7-2	-	TRBJ1-1	-	TGTGCCAGCAGCTTCTACCCGCAGGACATAGTCGCTGAAGCTTTCTTT	CASSFYPQDIVAEAFF
TRBV7-2	-	TRBJ1-2	-	TGTGCCAGCAGCTTAGACAGGGCTAGCTATGGCTACACCTTC	CASSLDRASYGYTF
TRBV18	TRBD2	TRBJ2-1	-	TGTGCCAGCTCACCCGTGTTAGCGGGGGGGTTAGGTGAGCAGTTCTTC	CASSPVLAGGLGEQFF
TRBV6-5	TRBD2	TRBJ2-1	-	TGTGCCAGCAGTAAATCAGCGGGGGATTACAATGAGCAGTTCTTC	CASSKSAGDYNEQFF
TRBV5-1	-	TRBJ1-1	once	TGCGCCAGCAGCTTGGAGACAGAAAGGAACACTGAAGCTTTCTTT	CASSLETERNTEAFF
TRBV6-5	-	TRBJ2-5	-	TGTGCCAGCAGTTACTCGATTAGCCAGCAAGAGACCCAGTACTTC	CASSYSISQQETQYF
TRBV5-4	TRBD1	TRBJ1-1	-	TGTGCCAGCAGCTCTTTGAGACAGGGGTCGGTCCCTGAAGCTTTCTTT	CASSSLRQGSVPEAFF
TRBV4-1	TRBD1	TRBJ2-1	-	TGCGCCAGCAGCTTCAGTTCAACAGGGGGCTTCTACAATGAGCAGTTCTTC	CASSFSSTGGFYNEQFF
TRBV7-8	TRBD1	TRBJ2-5	-	TGTGCCAGCAGCTTAGACAGGGGATCGACCCAGTACTTC	CASSLDRGSTQYF
TRBV5-1	-	TRBJ1-2	few	TGCGCCAGCAGCTTGGGACAGAACTATGGCTACACCTTC	CASSLGQNYGYTF
TRBV19	-	TRBJ1-2	-	TGTGCCAGTAGTATTGAGCCAGGGGGCTACACCTTC	CASSIEPGGYTF
TRBV18	TRBD1	TRBJ1-2	-	TGTGCCAGCTCACCTAGACAGGGCTATGGCTACACCTTC	CASSPRQGYGYTF
TRBV4-2	-	TRBJ2-5	-	TGTGCCAGCAGCCAAGAAGGCAGGGGTGAGGAGACCCAGTACTTC	CASSQEGRGEETQYF
TRBV14	-	TRBJ2-3	-	TGTGCCAGCAGCCTCGTGGGCGGACTGACAGATACGCAGTATTTT	CASSLVGGLTDTQYF
TRBV7-9	TRBD1	TRBJ1-4	-	TGTGCCAGCGGGGACGGACAGGGAGCAACTAATGAAAAACTGTTTTTT	CASGDGQGATNEKLFF
TRBV6-2/TRBV6-3	-	TRBJ2-2	-	TGTGCCAGCAGTTACTTGGGGCCCGGGGAGCTGTTTTTT	CASSYLGPGELFF
TRBV20-1	TRBD2	TRBJ2-2	-	TGCAGTGCTAGTCCCCCGGGGAGGGCGGGAGTAATCGGGGAGCTGTTTTTT	CSASPPGRAGVIGELFF
TRBV11-2	TRBD1	TRBJ1-1	few	TGTGCCAGCAGCCCAGTGGGGACAGGGGGCGCGTCCACTGAAGCTTTCTTT	CASSPVGTGGASTEAFF
TRBV18	-	TRBJ1-6	-	TGTGCCAGCTCATTGCCCGGGGGAAAGAATTCACCCCTCCACTTT	CASSLPGGKNSPLHF
TRBV24-1	-	TRBJ2-1	-	TGTGCCACCAGTGATCCGACTAACAATGAGCAGTTCTTC	CATSDPTNNEQFF
TRBV7-2	-	TRBJ2-5	-	TGTGCCAGCAGCTTGTTTACTAACCAAGAGACCCAGTACTTC	CASSLFTNQETQYF
TRBV10-1	-	TRBJ2-2	-	TGCGCCAGCAGTGAGATATACACCGGGGAGCTGTTTTTT	CASSEIYTGELFF
TRBV19	-	TRBJ2-6	-	TGTGCCAGTATGGACAGACCTGGGGCCAACGTCCTGACTTTC	CASMDRPGANVLTF
TRBV11-2	TRBD2	TRBJ2-3	few	TGTGCCAGCAGCTTCGGGACTAGACCCACAGATACGCAGTATTTT	CASSFGTRPTDTQYF
TRBV19	-	TRBJ2-2	-	TGTGCCAGTAGTATAGCTCGGGGGTTTTACGGGGAGCTGTTTTTT	CASSIARGFYGELFF
TRBV2	-	TRBJ1-2	few	TGTGCCAGCGTCGAGAATTATGGCTACACCTTC	CASVENYGYTF